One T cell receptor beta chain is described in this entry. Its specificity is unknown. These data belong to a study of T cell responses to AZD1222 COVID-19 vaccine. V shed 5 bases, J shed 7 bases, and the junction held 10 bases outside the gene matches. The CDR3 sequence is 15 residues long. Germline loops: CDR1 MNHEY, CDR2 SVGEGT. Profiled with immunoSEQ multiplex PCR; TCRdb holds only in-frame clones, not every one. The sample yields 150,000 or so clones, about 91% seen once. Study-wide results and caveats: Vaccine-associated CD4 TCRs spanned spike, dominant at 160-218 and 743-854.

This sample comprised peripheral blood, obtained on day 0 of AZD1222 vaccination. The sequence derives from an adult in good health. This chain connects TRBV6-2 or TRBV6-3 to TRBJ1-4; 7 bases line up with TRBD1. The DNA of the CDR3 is TGTGCCAGCAGTACCCAGGGGGACATTGGTGAAAAACTGTTTTTT. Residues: CASSTQGDIGEKLFF.